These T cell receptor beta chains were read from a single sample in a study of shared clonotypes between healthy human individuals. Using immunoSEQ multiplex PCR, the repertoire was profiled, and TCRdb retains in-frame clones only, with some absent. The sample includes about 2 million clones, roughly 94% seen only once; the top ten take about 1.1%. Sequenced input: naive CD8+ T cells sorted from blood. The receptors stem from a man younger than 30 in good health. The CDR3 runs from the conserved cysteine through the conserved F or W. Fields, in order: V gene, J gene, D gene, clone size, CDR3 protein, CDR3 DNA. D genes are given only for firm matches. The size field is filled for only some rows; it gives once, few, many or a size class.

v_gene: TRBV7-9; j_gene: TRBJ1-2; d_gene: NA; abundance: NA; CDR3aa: CASSLVQYGIDGYTF; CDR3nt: TGTGCCAGCAGCTTAGTCCAGTATGGCATCGATGGCTACACCTTC
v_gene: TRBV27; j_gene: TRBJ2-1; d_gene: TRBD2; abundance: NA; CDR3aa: CASSPSTSGYNEQFF; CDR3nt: TGTGCCAGCAGTCCTTCGACTAGCGGTTACAATGAGCAGTTCTTC
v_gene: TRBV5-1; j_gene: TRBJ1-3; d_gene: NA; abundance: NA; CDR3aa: CASSLLGGPSGNTIYF; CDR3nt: TGCGCCAGCAGCTTGTTGGGCGGCCCCTCTGGAAACACCATATATTTT
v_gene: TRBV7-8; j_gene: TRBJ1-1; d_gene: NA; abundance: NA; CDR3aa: CASSLVAGDEAFF; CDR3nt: TGTGCCAGCAGCCTGGTGGCAGGGGATGAAGCTTTCTTT
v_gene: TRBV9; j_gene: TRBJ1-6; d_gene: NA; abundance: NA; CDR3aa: CASSVGGGSSYNSPLHF; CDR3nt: TGTGCCAGCAGCGTAGGCGGGGGAAGCTCCTATAATTCACCCCTCCACTTT
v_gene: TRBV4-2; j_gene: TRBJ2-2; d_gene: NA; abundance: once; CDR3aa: CASSPTGDGELFF; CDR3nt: TGTGCCAGCAGCCCAACGGGAGACGGGGAGCTGTTTTTT
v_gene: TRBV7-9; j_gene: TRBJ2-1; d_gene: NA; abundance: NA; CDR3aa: CASSFSYPPIVNEQFF; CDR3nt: TGTGCCAGCAGCTTTTCTTACCCACCGATAGTCAATGAGCAGTTCTTC
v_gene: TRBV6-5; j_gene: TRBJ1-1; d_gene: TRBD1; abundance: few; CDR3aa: CASSQGDRVQQAFF; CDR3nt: TGTGCCAGCAGCCAGGGAGACAGGGTCCAGCAAGCTTTCTTT
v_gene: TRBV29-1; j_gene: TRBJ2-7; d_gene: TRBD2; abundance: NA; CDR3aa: CSVEGSEAGVSPYEQYF; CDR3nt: TGCAGCGTTGAAGGGTCGGAGGCGGGGGTATCCCCCTACGAGCAGTACTTC
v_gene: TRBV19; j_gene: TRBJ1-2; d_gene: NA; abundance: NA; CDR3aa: CASSIYSDLLNYGYTF; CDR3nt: TGTGCCAGTAGTATATATTCCGACCTACTTAACTATGGCTACACCTTC
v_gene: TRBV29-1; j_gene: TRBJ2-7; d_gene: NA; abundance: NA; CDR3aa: CSVTGSYEQYF; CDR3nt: TGCAGCGTAACTGGCTCCTACGAGCAGTACTTC
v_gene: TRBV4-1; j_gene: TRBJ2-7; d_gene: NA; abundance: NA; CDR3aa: CASSQPWAESEQYF; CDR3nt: TGCGCCAGCAGCCAACCATGGGCGGAGAGCGAGCAGTACTTC
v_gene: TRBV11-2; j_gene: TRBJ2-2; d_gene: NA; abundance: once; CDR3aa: CASREGWTGELFF; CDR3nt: TGTGCCAGCAGGGAGGGGTGGACCGGGGAGCTGTTTTTT
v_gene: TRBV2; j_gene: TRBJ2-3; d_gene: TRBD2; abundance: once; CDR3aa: CASSDLRERYTQYF; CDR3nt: TGTGCCAGCAGTGATTTGCGGGAGCGGTATACGCAGTATTTT
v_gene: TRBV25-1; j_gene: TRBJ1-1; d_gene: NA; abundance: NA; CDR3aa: CASSESGLGTEAFF; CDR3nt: TGTGCCAGCAGTGAATCGGGGTTGGGCACTGAAGCTTTCTTT
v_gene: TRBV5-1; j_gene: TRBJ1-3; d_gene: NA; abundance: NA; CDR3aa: CASSLEGRAGNTIYF; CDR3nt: TGCGCCAGCAGCTTGGAGGGCCGGGCTGGAAACACCATATATTTT
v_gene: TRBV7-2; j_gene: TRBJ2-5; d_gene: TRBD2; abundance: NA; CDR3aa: CASSLNLRLAGVFETQYF; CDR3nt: TGTGCCAGCAGCTTAAATCTCAGACTAGCGGGAGTATTTGAGACCCAGTACTTC
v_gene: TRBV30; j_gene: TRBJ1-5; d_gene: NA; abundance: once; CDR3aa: CAMDPPDGQPQHF; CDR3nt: TGTGCGATGGATCCCCCTGATGGTCAGCCCCAGCATTTT
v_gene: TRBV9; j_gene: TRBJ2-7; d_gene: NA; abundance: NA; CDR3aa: CASSVAAGAPYEQYF; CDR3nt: TGTGCCAGCAGCGTAGCGGCGGGGGCCCCCTACGAGCAGTACTTC
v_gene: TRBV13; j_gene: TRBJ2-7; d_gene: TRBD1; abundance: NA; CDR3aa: CASRDRAYHEQYF; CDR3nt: TGTGCCAGCAGGGACAGGGCGTACCACGAGCAGTACTTC
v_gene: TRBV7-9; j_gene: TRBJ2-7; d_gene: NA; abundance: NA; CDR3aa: CASSPQFNEQYF; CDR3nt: TGTGCCAGCAGCCCTCAATTCAACGAGCAGTACTTC
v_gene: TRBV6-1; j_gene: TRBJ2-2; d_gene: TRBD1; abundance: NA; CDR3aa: CASSEAGQGLNTGELFF; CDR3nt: TGTGCCAGCAGTGAAGCGGGACAGGGACTGAACACCGGGGAGCTGTTTTTT
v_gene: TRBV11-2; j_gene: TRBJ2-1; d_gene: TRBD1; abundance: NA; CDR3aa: CASSLDTGGDEQFF; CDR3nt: TGTGCCAGCAGCTTAGATACAGGGGGTGATGAGCAGTTCTTC